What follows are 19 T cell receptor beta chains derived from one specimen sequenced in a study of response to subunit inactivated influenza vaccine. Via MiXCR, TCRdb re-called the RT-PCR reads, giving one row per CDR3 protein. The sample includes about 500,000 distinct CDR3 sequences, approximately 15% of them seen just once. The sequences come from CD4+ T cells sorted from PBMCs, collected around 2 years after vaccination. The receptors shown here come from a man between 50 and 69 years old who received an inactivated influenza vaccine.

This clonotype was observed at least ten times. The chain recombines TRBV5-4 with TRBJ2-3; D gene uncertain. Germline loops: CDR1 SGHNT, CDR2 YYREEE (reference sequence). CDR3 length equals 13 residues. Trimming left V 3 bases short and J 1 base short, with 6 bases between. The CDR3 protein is CASSSDRTDTQYF. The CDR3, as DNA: TGTGCCAGCAGCTCAGACCGCACAGATACGCAGTATTTT.

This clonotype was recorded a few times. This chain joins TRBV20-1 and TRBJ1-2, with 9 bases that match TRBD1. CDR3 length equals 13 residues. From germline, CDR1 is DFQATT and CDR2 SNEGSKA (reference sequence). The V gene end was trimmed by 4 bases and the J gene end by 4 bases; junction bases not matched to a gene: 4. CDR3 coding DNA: TGCAGTGCTACTGGGACAGGGACCTATGGCTACACCTTC. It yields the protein CSATGTGTYGYTF.

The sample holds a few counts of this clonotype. The CDR3 region is CASSPWGQGSYEQYF. In nucleotides, the CDR3 is TGTGCCAGCAGTCCCTGGGGACAGGGGAGTTACGAGCAGTACTTC. The chain joins TRBV12-3 or TRBV12-4 to TRBJ2-7, with 10 bases that match TRBD1. This CDR3 contains 15 residues. The ends lost 5 bases at V and 4 bases at J; junction bases unmatched: 8.

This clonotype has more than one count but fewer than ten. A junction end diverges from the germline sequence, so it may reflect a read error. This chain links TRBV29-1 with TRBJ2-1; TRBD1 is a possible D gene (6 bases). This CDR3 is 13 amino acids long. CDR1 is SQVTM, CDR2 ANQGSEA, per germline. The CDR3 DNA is TGCAGCGTTGAGCCTAGAGCAGGGGCCCCAAAGGTCTTC. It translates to CSVEPRAGAPKVF.

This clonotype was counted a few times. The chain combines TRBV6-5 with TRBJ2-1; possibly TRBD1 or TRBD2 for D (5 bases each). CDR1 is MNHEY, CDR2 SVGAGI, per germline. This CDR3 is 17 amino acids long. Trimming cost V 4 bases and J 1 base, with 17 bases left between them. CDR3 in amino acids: CASSSQNTGGSYNEQFF. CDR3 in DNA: TGTGCCAGCAGTTCCCAAAATACAGGAGGATCCTACAATGAGCAGTTCTTC.

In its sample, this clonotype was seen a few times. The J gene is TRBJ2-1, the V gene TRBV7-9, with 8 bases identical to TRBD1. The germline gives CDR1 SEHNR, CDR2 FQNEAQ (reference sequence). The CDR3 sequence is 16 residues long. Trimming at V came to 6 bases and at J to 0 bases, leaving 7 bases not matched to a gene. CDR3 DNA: TGTGCCAGCAGGAAAGACAGGGGTGGCTCCTACAATGAGCAGTTCTTC. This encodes CASRKDRGGSYNEQFF.

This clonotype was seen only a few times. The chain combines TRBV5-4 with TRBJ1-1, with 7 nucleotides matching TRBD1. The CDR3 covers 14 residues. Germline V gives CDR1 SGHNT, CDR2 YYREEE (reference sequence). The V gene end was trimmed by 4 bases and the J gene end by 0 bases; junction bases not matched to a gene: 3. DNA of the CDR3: TGTGCCAGCAGCCTCAGGGGGGTGAACACTGAAGCTTTCTTT. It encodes CASSLRGVNTEAFF.

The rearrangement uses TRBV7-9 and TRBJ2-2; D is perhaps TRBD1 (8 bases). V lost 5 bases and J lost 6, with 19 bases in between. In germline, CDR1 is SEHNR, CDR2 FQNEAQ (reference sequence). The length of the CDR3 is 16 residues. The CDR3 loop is CASSLPGQGGAGELFF. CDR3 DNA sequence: TGTGCCAGCAGCCTACCCGGACAGGGAGGGGCCGGGGAGCTGTTTTTT.

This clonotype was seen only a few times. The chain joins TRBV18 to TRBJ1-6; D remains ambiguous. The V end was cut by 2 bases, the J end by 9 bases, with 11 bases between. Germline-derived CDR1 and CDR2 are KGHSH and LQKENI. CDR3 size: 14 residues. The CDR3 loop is CASSPVEGTSPLHF. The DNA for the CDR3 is TGTGCCAGCTCACCAGTGGAGGGAACTTCACCCCTCCACTTT.

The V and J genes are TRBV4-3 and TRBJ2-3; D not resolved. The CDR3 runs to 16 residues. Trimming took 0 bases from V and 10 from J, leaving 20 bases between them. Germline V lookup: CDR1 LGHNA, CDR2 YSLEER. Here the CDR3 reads CASSQDRALGKTAQYF. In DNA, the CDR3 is TGCGCCAGCAGCCAAGACCGGGCCCTGGGGAAGACTGCGCAGTATTTT.

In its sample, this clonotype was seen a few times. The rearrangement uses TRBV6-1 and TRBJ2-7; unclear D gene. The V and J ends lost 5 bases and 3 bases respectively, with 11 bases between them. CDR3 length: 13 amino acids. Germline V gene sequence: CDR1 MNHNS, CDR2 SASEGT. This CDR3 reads CASSTSRYYEQYF. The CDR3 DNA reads TGTGCCAGCAGTACGTCCAGGTACTACGAGCAGTACTTC.

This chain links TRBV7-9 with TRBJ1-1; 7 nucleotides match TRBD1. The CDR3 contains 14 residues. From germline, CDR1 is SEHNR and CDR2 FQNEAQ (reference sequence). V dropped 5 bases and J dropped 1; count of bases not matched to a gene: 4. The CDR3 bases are TGTGCCAGCAGCCATAGACAGGGGAACACTGAAGCTTTCTTT. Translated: CASSHRQGNTEAFF.

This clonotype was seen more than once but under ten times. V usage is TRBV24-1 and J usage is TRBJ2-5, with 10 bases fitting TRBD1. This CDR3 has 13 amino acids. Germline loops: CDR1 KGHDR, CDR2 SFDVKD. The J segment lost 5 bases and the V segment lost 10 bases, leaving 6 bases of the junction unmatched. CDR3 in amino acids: CATRQGAWETQYF. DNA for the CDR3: TGTGCCACAAGACAGGGGGCTTGGGAGACCCAGTACTTC.

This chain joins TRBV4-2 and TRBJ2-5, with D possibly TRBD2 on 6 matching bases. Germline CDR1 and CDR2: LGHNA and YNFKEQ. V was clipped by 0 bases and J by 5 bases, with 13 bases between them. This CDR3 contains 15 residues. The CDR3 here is CASSQEARGRETQYF. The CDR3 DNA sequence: TGTGCCAGCAGCCAAGAGGCGCGGGGTAGGGAGACCCAGTACTTC.

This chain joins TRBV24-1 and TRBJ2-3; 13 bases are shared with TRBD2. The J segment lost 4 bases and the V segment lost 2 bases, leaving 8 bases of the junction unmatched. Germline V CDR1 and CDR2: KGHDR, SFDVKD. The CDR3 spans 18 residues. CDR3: CATSDSHGLAGASDTQYF. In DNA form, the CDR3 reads TGTGCCACCAGTGATTCCCATGGACTAGCGGGAGCGTCAGATACGCAGTATTTT.

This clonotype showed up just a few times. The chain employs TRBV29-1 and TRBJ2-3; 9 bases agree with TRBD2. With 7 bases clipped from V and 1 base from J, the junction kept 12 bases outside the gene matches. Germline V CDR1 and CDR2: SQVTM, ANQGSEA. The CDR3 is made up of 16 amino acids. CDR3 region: CSASGRRGGRTDTQYF. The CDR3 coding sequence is TGCAGCGCCTCTGGAAGGCGGGGGGGCCGCACAGATACGCAGTATTTT.

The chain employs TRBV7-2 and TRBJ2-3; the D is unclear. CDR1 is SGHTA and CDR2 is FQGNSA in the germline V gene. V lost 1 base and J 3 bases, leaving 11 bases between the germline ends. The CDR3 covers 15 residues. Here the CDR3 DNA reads TGTGCCAGCAGCTTAGTTCCACAGACTACAGATACGCAGTATTTT. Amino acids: CASSLVPQTTDTQYF. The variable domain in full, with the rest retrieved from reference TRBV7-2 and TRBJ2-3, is GAGVSQSPSNKVTEKGKDVELRCDPISGHTALYWYRQSLGQGLEFLIYFQGNSAPDKSGLPSDRFSAERTGGSVSTLTIQRTQQEDSAVYLCASSLVPQTTDTQYFGPGTRLTVL.

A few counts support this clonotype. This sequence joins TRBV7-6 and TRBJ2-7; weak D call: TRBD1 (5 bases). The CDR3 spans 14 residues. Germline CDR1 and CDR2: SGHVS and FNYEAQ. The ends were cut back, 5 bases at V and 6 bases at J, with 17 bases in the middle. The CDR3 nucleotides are TGTGCCAGCAGCCCTATGACAGTTAGGGGCGAGCAGTACTTC. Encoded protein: CASSPMTVRGEQYF.

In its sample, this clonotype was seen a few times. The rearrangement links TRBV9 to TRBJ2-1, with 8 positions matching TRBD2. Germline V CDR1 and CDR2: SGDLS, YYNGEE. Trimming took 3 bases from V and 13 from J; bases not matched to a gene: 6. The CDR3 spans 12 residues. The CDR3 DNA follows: TGTGCCAGCAGCGAGAGCGGGAGTAGCCAGTTCTTC. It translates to CASSESGSSQFF.